This T cell receptor beta chain originates from a study of T cells expressing NK-cell markers. Study summary: Beta-chain profiling covered CD3+CD56+NKG2C+, CD3+CD56+NKG2C- and CD3+CD56-NKG2C+ sorted subsets. Among eight sequenced donors, seven carried HCMV seropositivity while one was seronegative. Notes on the study in general: NKG2C+ dominant clonotypes from more than 5 donors made up about 1.0-8% of CD8+ T cells.

TCRdb reprocessed the 5' RACE reads, keeping one entry per CDR3 protein, no DNA. The listing records almost 450,000 distinct CDR3 sequences. The CDR3 has 14 amino acids. A note on this clonotype: What it binds is unknown.

The sequenced sample consisted of blood T cells: a sorted CD56 or NKG2C T cell subset, CD4+ or CD8+ T cells, or bulk PBMC T cells (not recorded which). This chain links TRBV12-3 or TRBV12-4 with TRBJ1-2; the D call of TRBD1 rests on TCRdb alone, since no DNA is present to check it. This TCR was sampled from a woman between 18 and 75 years old in good health. The chain's CDR3 is CASSPQKAPGGYTF.